The entry below gives a single T cell receptor (beta chain) sequence along with its context. These data are taken from a study of shared clonotypes between healthy human individuals. Terminally differentiated effector memory CD45RA+ cells were excluded from the naive CD8 cells, which were CD45RO-negative and positively selected for CCR7. The protocol was immunoSEQ multiplex PCR, while the TCRdb copy is restricted to in-frame clones and leaves out a portion. The table shows about 2 million clones, with over 85% occurring only once. CDR3 length: 13 residues. The germline V and J ends were trimmed by 2 bases and 7 bases, with 9 bases remaining between them. In germline, CDR1 is MNHNY, CDR2 SVGAGI (reference sequence).

This clonotype was sampled from a man younger than 35 in good health. The chain uses TRBV6-6 and TRBJ2-1; a weak D match, TRBD1 (5 bases). What was sequenced was naive CD8+ T cells sorted from blood. DNA of the CDR3: TGTGCCAGCAGTTACCTCGACAGAAATGAGCAGTTCTTC. Translating it yields CASSYLDRNEQFF.